Below are 28 T cell receptor beta chains sequenced from a single sample in a study of spatial heterogeneity in lung cancer. Study-wide findings and caveats: The study found that expanded intratumoral alpha and beta TCR counts tracked tumor mutation counts.

Sample time point: sample taken at primary tumor resection. TCRdb reanalysed the 5' RACE reads using MiXCR and keeps one entry per CDR3 protein. This table has approximately 18,000 distinct CDR3 sequences, roughly 5.7% appearing once. These receptors have no known antigen. This material consisted of lung tumor tissue, taken at surgery. The receptors here all came from a female donor with early-stage non-small cell lung cancer.

This clonotype has a count of ten or more. This beta chain is an off-target read within a library intended for alpha chains, so its frequency means little. The rearrangement links TRBV5-1 to TRBJ2-1, with D maybe TRBD2 (7 bases). Germline CDR1 is SGHRS and CDR2 is YFSETQ. Trimming stripped 9 bases from V and 7 bases from J, with 20 bases between. This CDR3 contains 14 residues. This chain's CDR3 is CATTRGGEVNEQFF. The CDR3 nucleotides are TGCGCCACTACCCGCGGGGGCGAGGTGAATGAGCAGTTCTTC. Full variable domain (outside the CDR3, taken from reference TRBV5-1 and TRBJ2-1): KAGVTQTPRYLIKTRGQQVTLSCSPISGHRSVSWYQQTPGQGLQFLFEYFSETQRNKGNFPGRFSGRQFSNSRSEMNVSTLELGDSALYLCATTRGGEVNEQFFGPGTRLTVL.

Remarks on this clonotype: This beta chain represents an off-target read in a library built for alpha chains; its size is of limited meaning. The chain has TRBV28 and TRBJ2-2; 9 bases agree with TRBD2. V shed 6 bases, J shed 5 bases, and the junction held 16 bases outside the gene matches. The CDR3 loop spans 18 amino acids. Germline lookup yields CDR1 MDHEN and CDR2 SYDVKM. The DNA for the CDR3 is TGTGCCAGCAGATATACCCCGGGGACTAGCCTGCGGACCGGGGAGCTGTTTTTT. Its translation is CASRYTPGTSLRTGELFF. The entire variable domain, with the rest obtained from reference TRBV28 and TRBJ2-2, is as follows: DVKVTQSSRYLVKRTGEKVFLECVQDMDHENMFWYRQDPGLGLRLIYFSYDVKMKEKGDIPEGYSVSREKKERFSLILESASTNQTSMYLCASRYTPGTSLRTGELFFGEGSRLTVL.

This clonotype rates as medium-sized. This beta chain came through as a stray read in a library set up for alpha chains, and its size says little. The chain has TRBV5-6 and TRBJ2-1; tentatively, D is TRBD1 or TRBD2 (5 bases each). The CDR3 length is 14 residues. Germline CDR1 SGHDT, CDR2 YYEEEE. Deletions cut 1 base from V and 6 bases from J, with 11 bases between. CDR3 DNA: TGTGCCAGCAGCTTGCTAGTGGGGGTCAATGAGCAGTTCTTC. Protein sequence: CASSLLVGVNEQFF.

Many counts were recorded for this clonotype. For a library built for alpha chains, this beta chain is a stray read; little rests on its size. The V and J genes are TRBV6-5 and TRBJ1-5; TRBD1 is a possible D gene (6 bases). The CDR3 is 14 amino acids. Germline loops: CDR1 MNHEY, CDR2 SVGAGI. The V end lost 3 bases, the J end lost 4 bases, and 10 bases lay between the germline ends. The CDR3 here is CASSYGGRNQPQHF. The DNA of the CDR3 is TGTGCCAGCAGTTATGGGGGCAGGAATCAGCCCCAGCATTTT.

In this sample, this clonotype is medium-sized. This beta chain is an off-target read within a library intended for alpha chains, so its frequency means little. V gene TRBV2 combines with J gene TRBJ1-5; the D gene is possibly TRBD1 (5 bases). V was trimmed by 3 bases and J by 5 bases, leaving 11 bases between them. The CDR3 sequence is 14 residues long. From germline, CDR1 is SNHLY and CDR2 FYNNEI. The CDR3 spells CASSDFGDYQPQHF. The CDR3 DNA is TGTGCCAGCAGTGATTTCGGGGACTATCAGCCCCAGCATTTT.

By sample share, this clonotype is medium-sized. Since the library was made to target alpha chains, this beta chain is a stray read and its abundance is not meaningful. This rearrangement joins TRBV20-1 to TRBJ2-1; D perhaps matches TRBD2 (6 bases). The length of the CDR3 is 13 residues. With 6 bases removed from V and 0 bases from J, the gap between germline ends came to 9 bases. Germline assignment: CDR1 DFQATT and CDR2 SNEGSKA (reference sequence). CDR3 DNA sequence: TGCAGTGCAGTGGGAGGCTCCTACAATGAGCAGTTCTTC. Translating gives CSAVGGSYNEQFF.

This clonotype is medium-sized by share. As an off-target read in a library built for alpha chains, this beta chain has a frequency of little significance. The V gene is TRBV3-1, the J gene TRBJ1-5, with D uncertain. The V gene's germline CDR1 is LGHDT and CDR2 YNNKEL (reference sequence). V lost 1 base, J lost 4 bases, and 11 bases lay in between. The CDR3 has 15 residues. CDR3 region: CASSQGPGNNQPQHF. CDR3 DNA: TGTGCCAGCAGCCAAGGACCGGGAAATAATCAGCCCCAGCATTTT.

As concerns this clonotype: This beta chain slipped into a library made for alpha chains as a stray read, so its size is not meaningful. The CDR3 sequence: CASSQGAEAFF. CDR3 nucleotides: TGTGCCAGCTCCCAGGGGGCTGAAGCTTTCTTT. This chain joins TRBV12-3 or TRBV12-4 and TRBJ1-1; the match to TRBD1 covers 7 bases. Trimming took 8 bases from V and 6 from J; bases not matched to a gene: 3. The CDR3 covers 11 residues.

By its share, this clonotype is medium-sized (0.01 to 0.1%). A library prepared for alpha chains yielded this beta chain as an off-target read; its size is of little meaning. This chain uses TRBV28 with TRBJ2-3; 13 nucleotides match TRBD2. The CDR3 is made up of 17 amino acids. V shed 5 bases, J shed 1 base, and the junction held 6 bases outside the gene matches. The germline gives CDR1 MDHEN, CDR2 SYDVKM. DNA for the CDR3: TGTGCCAGCAGTCGGACTAGCGGGAGCCTTGGCACAGATACGCAGTATTTT. It specifies CASSRTSGSLGTDTQYF.

At least ten counts were recorded for this clonotype. This beta chain came through as a stray read in a library set up for alpha chains, and its size says little. The chain combines TRBV12-5 with TRBJ2-7; 9 bases are shared with TRBD1. Germline loops: CDR1 LGHNT, CDR2 FRNRAP. The CDR3 contains 14 residues. V lost 7 bases and J lost 3; bases outside the gene matches: 7. The CDR3 DNA follows: TGTGCTAGTGCCCCGGGACAGGGAGTCTACGAGCAGTACTTC. The encoded protein is CASAPGQGVYEQYF. Filled out from reference TRBV12-5 and TRBJ2-7, the complete variable domain reads DARVTQTPRHKVTEMGQEVTMRCQPILGHNTVFWYRQTMMQGLELLAYFRNRAPLDDSGMPKDRFSAEMPDATLATLKIQPSEPRDSAVYFCASAPGQGVYEQYFGPGTRLTVT.

The sample holds many counts of this clonotype. This beta chain is off target for a library built for alpha chains, so its abundance means little. V and J are TRBV5-1 and TRBJ2-7; perhaps TRBD2 as D (6 bases). The CDR3 sequence is 15 residues long. Germline-derived CDR1 and CDR2 are SGHRS and YFSETQ. V was pared by 4 bases and J by 0 bases, with 14 bases between. CDR3 nucleotides: TGCGCCAGCAGCCCGGACGCCGGGAGCTCCTACGAGCAGTACTTC. Its translation: CASSPDAGSSYEQYF.

This clonotype was detected many times. This beta chain came through as a stray read in a library set up for alpha chains, and its size says little. The V gene is TRBV24-1, the J gene TRBJ2-7; the D is unclear. V lost 7 bases to trimming and J lost 4 bases, with 10 bases between them. The CDR3 runs 12 residues. Germline CDR1 and CDR2: KGHDR and SFDVKD. DNA of the CDR3: TGTGCCACCAGGACTGGAAAGTACGAGCAGTACTTC. It codes for CATRTGKYEQYF.

There are a few counts of this clonotype. With the library built for alpha chains, this beta chain is off target and its frequency is not meaningful. The chain employs TRBV2 and TRBJ2-1; D possibly corresponds to TRBD1 (5 bases). V was trimmed by 7 bases and J by 3 bases, leaving 10 bases between them. CDR3 length: 13 residues. The germline CDR1 and CDR2 sequences are SNHLY and FYNNEI. The CDR3 sequence: CASTLGVYNEQFF. CDR3 bases: TGTGCCAGCACCTTAGGGGTCTACAATGAGCAGTTCTTC.

About this clonotype itself: As an off-target read in a library built for alpha chains, this beta chain has a frequency of little significance. The genes are TRBV5-1 and TRBJ2-7; the D gene is possibly TRBD1 (5 bases). CDR3 length: 12 residues. Germline V gene data show CDR1 as SGHRS and CDR2 as YFSETQ. The germline V and J ends were trimmed by 2 bases and 7 bases, with 10 bases remaining between them. CDR3 sequence reads: CASSFDQGEQYF. The CDR3 DNA reads TGCGCCAGCAGCTTTGATCAGGGAGAGCAGTACTTC.

Concerning this clonotype: The size of this beta chain means little, since it is a stray read in a library made for alpha chains. The V gene is TRBV27, the J gene TRBJ2-4; no firm D call. V dropped 7 bases and J dropped 3 bases, with 19 bases sitting between them. The germline V gene encodes CDR1 MNHEY and CDR2 SMNVEV (reference sequence). The CDR3 consists of 16 residues. In DNA, the CDR3 is TGTGCCAGCATTAATTCCCGGGCAATCGGCAAAAACATTCAGTACTTC. This gives the protein CASINSRAIGKNIQYF.

This clonotype was seen repeatedly, ten times or more. This beta chain was picked up by a library intended for alpha chains and is off target, so its count carries little meaning. The chain combines TRBV12-3 or TRBV12-4 with TRBJ1-5; D is possibly TRBD1 (5 bases). The CDR3 length is 15 residues. Trimming stripped 7 bases from V and 4 bases from J, with 17 bases between. The CDR3 bases are TGTGCCAGCAACTACGAGGGGTTATTAAATCAGCCCCAGCATTTT. Translation gives CASNYEGLLNQPQHF.

This clonotype occurred many times. Found in a library prepared for alpha chains, this beta chain is an off-target read, and its abundance has little meaning. The rearrangement joins TRBV4-2 to TRBJ1-4, with 7 bases lining up with TRBD1. The length of the CDR3 is 16 residues. The V gene end was trimmed by 1 base and the J gene end by 4 bases; junction bases not matched to a gene: 6. Germline CDR1 and CDR2: LGHNA and YNFKEQ. The CDR3: CASSQVTTGINEKLFF. DNA of the CDR3: TGTGCCAGCAGCCAAGTAACGACAGGGATTAATGAAAAACTGTTTTTT.

A few counts support this clonotype. This beta chain appears as a stray read in a library generated for alpha chains; its size is not informative. V gene TRBV7-3 combines with J gene TRBJ2-1, with D unresolved. V lost 1 base to trimming and J lost 6 bases, with 10 bases between them. CDR1 and CDR2 (germline): SGHTA, FQGTGA. This CDR3 spans 14 amino acids. The CDR3, as DNA: TGTGCCAGCAGCTTAAGTCGGGCAGGCAATGAGCAGTTCTTC. Translation gives CASSLSRAGNEQFF. The full variable domain, rest sourced from reference TRBV7-3 and TRBJ2-1, is GAGVSQTPSNKVTEKGKYVELRCDPISGHTALYWYRQSLGQGPEFLIYFQGTGAADDSGLPNDRFFAVRPEGSVSTLKIQRTERGDSAVYLCASSLSRAGNEQFFGPGTRLTVL.

This clonotype was seen many times. This beta chain slipped into a library made for alpha chains as a stray read, so its size is not meaningful. The chain has TRBV4-2 and TRBJ2-5, with TRBD2 identical over 12 bases. V lost 0 bases to trimming and J lost 2 bases; unmatched junction nucleotides: 4. Germline CDR1 and CDR2: LGHNA and YNFKEQ. This CDR3 is built from 17 residues. In DNA form, the CDR3 reads TGTGCCAGCAGCCAAGAGGGGACTAGCGGGCTTCAAGAGACCCAGTACTTC. Translated: CASSQEGTSGLQETQYF.

This clonotype has a count of ten or more. For a library built for alpha chains, this beta chain is a stray read; little rests on its size. Here the CDR3 reads CASSLTTGTHYNEQFF. In DNA form, the CDR3 reads TGTGCCAGCAGTCTTACCACCGGGACGCACTACAATGAGCAGTTCTTC. The J gene is TRBJ2-1, the V gene TRBV12-3 or TRBV12-4; D is possibly TRBD1 or TRBD2 (5 bases each). Trimming shortened V by 5 bases and J by 3 bases, and 17 bases separated the two germline ends. CDR3 length: 16 amino acids.

This clonotype qualifies as medium-sized. This beta chain is an off-target read within a library intended for alpha chains, so its frequency means little. The J gene is TRBJ2-3, the V gene TRBV28; 7 nucleotides match TRBD1. This CDR3 has 15 residues. Per germline, CDR1 MDHEN and CDR2 SYDVKM. With V trimmed by 5 bases and J by 1 base, 6 bases remained unmatched. The CDR3 DNA follows: TGTGCCAGCAGTAAAACAGGGGCTGGCACAGATACGCAGTATTTT. It codes for CASSKTGAGTDTQYF.

By sample fraction, this clonotype is medium-sized. This beta chain represents an off-target read in a library built for alpha chains; its size is of limited meaning. V gene TRBV3-1 combines with J gene TRBJ2-6; D is unresolved. CDR3 length equals 16 residues. Between the trimmed V and J ends, which lost 1 base and 2 bases, there was a span of 9 bases. Germline V gene sequence: CDR1 LGHDT, CDR2 YNNKEL (reference sequence). The chain's CDR3 is CASSQGARTGANVLTF. The CDR3 DNA is TGTGCCAGCAGCCAAGGGGCCCGGACTGGGGCCAACGTCCTGACTTTC.

This clonotype was counted many times. Within a library made for alpha chains, this beta chain is off target, and its count is uninformative. The chain recombines TRBV20-1 with TRBJ1-1; D uncertain. The CDR3 contains 12 residues. Germline CDR1 DFQATT, CDR2 SNEGSKA (reference sequence). Trimming pared 3 bases from V and 8 bases from J, leaving 13 bases between. The CDR3 DNA reads as TGCAGTGCTAGTTTGCTAGTAAGCGAAGCTTTCTTT. As protein: CSASLLVSEAFF.

This clonotype was detected many times. This beta chain represents an off-target read in a library built for alpha chains; its size is of limited meaning. The V gene is TRBV29-1, the J gene TRBJ1-2, with TRBD1 matching over 9 bases. The CDR3 is 12 residues long. Losses at the gene ends were 6 bases for V and 6 bases for J; bases not matched to a gene: 5. Germline V gene lookup returns CDR1 SQVTM and CDR2 ANQGSEA. As DNA, the CDR3 is TGCAGCGTCTCCACAGGGGGCGATGGCTACACCTTC. Its protein product is CSVSTGGDGYTF.

This clonotype was picked up many times. This beta chain represents an off-target read in a library built for alpha chains; its size is of limited meaning. The rearrangement joins TRBV7-2 to TRBJ2-7; tentative D call: TRBD2 (5 bases). This CDR3 comprises 13 residues. Germline CDR1 reads SGHTA; CDR2 reads FQGNSA. Trimming pared 2 bases from V and 8 bases from J, leaving 13 bases between. The CDR3 sequence is CASSLQPERQQYF. DNA of the CDR3: TGTGCCAGCAGCTTACAGCCGGAGCGGCAGCAGTACTTC.

This clonotype was recorded many times. Little can be read into the size of this beta chain, an off-target read in a library designed for alpha chains. The chain links TRBV6-5 to TRBJ2-7; 9 bases are shared with TRBD2. Germline trimming cut 6 bases from V and 7 bases from J; bases unmatched to any gene: 13. The CDR3 consists of 15 residues. Germline CDR1 and CDR2: MNHEY and SVGAGI. DNA for the CDR3: TGTGCCAGCAGCCGGGCGGCGGGAGGGCCATATGAGCAGTACTTC. Translation gives CASSRAAGGPYEQYF.

In this sample, this clonotype turned up many times. As an off-target read in a library built for alpha chains, this beta chain has a frequency of little significance. This chain joins TRBV10-3 and TRBJ2-7; no firm D call. The CDR3 sequence is 16 residues long. Trimming shortened V by 3 bases and J by 3 bases, and 18 bases separated the two germline ends. The germline CDR1 and CDR2 sequences are ENHRY and SYGVKD. CDR3 coding DNA: TGTGCCATCAGTGACCCCCCGGGCCTCAAATACTACGAGCAGTACTTC. It encodes CAISDPPGLKYYEQYF.

This clonotype was seen many times. The library was designed around alpha chains, so this beta chain is a stray read whose abundance carries little weight. This rearrangement joins TRBV30 to TRBJ2-1; D unclear. Germline CDR1 and CDR2: GTSNPN and SVGIG (reference sequence). V gave up 2 bases and J gave up 0 bases, with 5 bases separating them. The CDR3 consists of 13 residues. CDR3 sequence: CAWSSLSYNEQFF. The DNA of the CDR3 is TGTGCCTGGAGTAGTCTCTCCTACAATGAGCAGTTCTTC. Full variable domain (rest looked up from reference TRBV30 and TRBJ2-1): SQTIHQWPATLVQPVGSPLSLECTVEGTSNPNLYWYRQAAGRGLQLLFYSVGIGQISSEVPQNLSASRPQDRQFILSSKKLLLSDSGFYLCAWSSLSYNEQFFGPGTRLTVL.